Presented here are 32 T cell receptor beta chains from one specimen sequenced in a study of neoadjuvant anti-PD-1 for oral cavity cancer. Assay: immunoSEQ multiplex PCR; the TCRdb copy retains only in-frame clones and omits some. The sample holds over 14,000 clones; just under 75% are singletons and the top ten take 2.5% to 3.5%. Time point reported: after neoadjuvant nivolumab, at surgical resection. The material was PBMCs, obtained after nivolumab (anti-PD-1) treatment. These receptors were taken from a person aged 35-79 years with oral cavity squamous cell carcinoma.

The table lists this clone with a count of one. CDR3 bases: TGTGCCATCAGTGAGGTAGGGGACACTGAAGCTTTCTTT. It codes for CAISEVGDTEAFF. This rearrangement joins TRBV10-3 to TRBJ1-1; possibly TRBD1 for D (5 bases). There are 13 residues in the CDR3. Trimming took off 2 bases at V and 3 bases at J, with 7 bases between the two ends. Germline V CDR1 and CDR2: ENHRY, SYGVKD.

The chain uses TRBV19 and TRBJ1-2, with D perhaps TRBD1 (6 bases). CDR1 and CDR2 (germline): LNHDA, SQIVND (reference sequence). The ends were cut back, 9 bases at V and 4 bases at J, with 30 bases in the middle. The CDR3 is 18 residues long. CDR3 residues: CASLPPGHQSGYGYGYTF. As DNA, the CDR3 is TGTGCCAGCCTTCCCCCGGGACATCAATCCGGGTACGGCTATGGCTACACCTTC.

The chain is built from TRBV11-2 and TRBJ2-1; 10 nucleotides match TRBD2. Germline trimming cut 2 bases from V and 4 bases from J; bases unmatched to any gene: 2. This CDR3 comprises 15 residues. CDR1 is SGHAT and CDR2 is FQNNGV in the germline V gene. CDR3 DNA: TGTGCCAGCAGCTTAAGGACTAGCGGATACAATGAGCAGTTCTTC. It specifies CASSLRTSGYNEQFF.

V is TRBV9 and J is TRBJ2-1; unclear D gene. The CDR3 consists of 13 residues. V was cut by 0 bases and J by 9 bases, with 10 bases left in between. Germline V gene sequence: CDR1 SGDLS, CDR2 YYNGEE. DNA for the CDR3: TGTGCCAGCAGCGTAGATCAGTGGGGTGAGCAGTTCTTC. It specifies CASSVDQWGEQFF.

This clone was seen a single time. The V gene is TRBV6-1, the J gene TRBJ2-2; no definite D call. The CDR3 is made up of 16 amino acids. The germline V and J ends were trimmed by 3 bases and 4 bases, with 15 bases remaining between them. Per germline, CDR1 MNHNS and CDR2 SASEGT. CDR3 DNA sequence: TGTGCCAGCAGTGAGGTGAAGGGCCTGGGCACCGGGGAGCTGTTTTTT. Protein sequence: CASSEVKGLGTGELFF.

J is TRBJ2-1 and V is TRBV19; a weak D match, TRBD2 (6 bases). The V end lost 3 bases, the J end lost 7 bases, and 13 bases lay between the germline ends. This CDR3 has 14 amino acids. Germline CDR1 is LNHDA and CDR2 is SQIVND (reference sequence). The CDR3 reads CASSMGGGQNEQFF. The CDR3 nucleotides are TGTGCCAGTAGTATGGGGGGAGGTCAGAATGAGCAGTTCTTC.

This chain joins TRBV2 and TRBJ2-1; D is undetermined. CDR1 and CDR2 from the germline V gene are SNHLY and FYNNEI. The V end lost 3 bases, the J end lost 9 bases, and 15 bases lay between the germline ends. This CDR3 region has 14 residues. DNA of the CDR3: TGTGCCAGCAGTGAGAGACTCACTCCGGGTGAGCAGTTCTTC. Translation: CASSERLTPGEQFF.

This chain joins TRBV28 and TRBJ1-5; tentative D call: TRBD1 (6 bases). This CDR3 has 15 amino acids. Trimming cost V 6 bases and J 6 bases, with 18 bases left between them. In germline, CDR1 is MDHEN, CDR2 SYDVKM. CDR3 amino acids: CASRAGTRGGQPQHF. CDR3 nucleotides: TGTGCCAGCAGAGCCGGGACAAGGGGAGGTCAGCCCCAGCATTTT.

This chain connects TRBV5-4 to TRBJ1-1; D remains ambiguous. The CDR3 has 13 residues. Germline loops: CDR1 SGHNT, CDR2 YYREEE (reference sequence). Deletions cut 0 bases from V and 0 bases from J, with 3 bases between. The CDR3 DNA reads TGTGCCAGCAGCTTGGTTATGAACACTGAAGCTTTCTTT. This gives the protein CASSLVMNTEAFF.

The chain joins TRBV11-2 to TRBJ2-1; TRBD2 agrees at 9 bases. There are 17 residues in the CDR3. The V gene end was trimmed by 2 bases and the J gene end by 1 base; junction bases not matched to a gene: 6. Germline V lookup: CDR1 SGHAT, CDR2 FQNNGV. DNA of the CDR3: TGTGCCAGCAGCTTATCCCCTAGCGGGATATCCTACAATGAGCAGTTCTTC. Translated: CASSLSPSGISYNEQFF.

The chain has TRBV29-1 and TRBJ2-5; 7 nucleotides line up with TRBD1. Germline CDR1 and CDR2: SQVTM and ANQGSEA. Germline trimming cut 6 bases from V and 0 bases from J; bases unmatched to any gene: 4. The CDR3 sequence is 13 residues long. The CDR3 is CSVQDRNQETQYF. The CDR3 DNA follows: TGCAGCGTCCAGGACAGGAACCAAGAGACCCAGTACTTC. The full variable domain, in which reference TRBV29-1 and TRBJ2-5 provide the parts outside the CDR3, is SAVISQKPSRDICQRGTSLTIQCQVDSQVTMMFWYRQQPGQSLTLIATANQGSEATYESGFVIDKFPISRPNLTFSTLTVSNMSPEDSSIYLCSVQDRNQETQYFGPGTRLLVL.

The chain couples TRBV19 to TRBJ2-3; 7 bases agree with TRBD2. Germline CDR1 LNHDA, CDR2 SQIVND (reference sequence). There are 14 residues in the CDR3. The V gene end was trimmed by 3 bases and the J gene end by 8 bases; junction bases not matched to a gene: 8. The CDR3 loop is CASSIAGVEGTQYF. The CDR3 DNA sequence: TGTGCCAGTAGTATTGCGGGAGTCGAAGGTACGCAGTATTTT.

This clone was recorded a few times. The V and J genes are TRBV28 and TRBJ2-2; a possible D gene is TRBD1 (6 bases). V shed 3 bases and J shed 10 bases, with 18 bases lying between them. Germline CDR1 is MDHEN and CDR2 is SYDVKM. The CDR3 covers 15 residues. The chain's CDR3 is CASSLSWTDNQELFF. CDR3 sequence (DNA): TGTGCCAGCAGTTTGTCCTGGACAGATAACCAGGAGCTGTTTTTT.

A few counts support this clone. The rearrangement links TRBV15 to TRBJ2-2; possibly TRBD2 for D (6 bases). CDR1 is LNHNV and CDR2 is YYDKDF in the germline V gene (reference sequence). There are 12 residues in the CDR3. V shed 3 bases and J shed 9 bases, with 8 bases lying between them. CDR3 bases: TGTGCCACCAGCAGGGAGGGGCGGGAGCTGTTTTTT. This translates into CATSREGRELFF.

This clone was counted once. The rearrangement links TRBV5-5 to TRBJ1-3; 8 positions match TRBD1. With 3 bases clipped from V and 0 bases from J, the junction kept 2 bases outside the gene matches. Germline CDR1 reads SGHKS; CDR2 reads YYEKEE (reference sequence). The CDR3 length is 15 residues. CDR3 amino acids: CASSSDRGSGNTIYF. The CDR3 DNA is TGTGCCAGCAGCTCAGACAGGGGCTCTGGAAACACCATATATTTT.

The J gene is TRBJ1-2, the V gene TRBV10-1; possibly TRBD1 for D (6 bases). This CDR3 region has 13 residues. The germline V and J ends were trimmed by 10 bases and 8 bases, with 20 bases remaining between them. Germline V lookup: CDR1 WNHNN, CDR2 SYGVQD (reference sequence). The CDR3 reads CATQEGHSGGYTF. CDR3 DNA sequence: TGCGCCACCCAGGAGGGACATTCGGGAGGCTACACCTTC.

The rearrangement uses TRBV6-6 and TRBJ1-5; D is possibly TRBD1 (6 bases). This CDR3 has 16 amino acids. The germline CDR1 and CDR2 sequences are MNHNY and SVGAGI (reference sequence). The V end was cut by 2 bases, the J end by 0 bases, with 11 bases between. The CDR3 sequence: CASSYGTQYSNQPQHF. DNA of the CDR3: TGTGCCAGCAGTTACGGGACACAGTATAGCAATCAGCCCCAGCATTTT.

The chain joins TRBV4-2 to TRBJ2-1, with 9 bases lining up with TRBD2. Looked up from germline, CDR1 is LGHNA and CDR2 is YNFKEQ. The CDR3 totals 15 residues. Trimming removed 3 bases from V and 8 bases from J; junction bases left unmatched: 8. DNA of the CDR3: TGTGCCAGCAGCCAGGCGCTAGCGGGAAAATATGAGCAGTTCTTC. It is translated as CASSQALAGKYEQFF.

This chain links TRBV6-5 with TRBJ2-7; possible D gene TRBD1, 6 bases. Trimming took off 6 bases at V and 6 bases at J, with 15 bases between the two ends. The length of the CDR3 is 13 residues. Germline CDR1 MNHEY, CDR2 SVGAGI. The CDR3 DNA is TGTGCCAGCAGCTCGGACAGTTCCGGCGAGCAGTACTTC. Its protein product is CASSSDSSGEQYF.

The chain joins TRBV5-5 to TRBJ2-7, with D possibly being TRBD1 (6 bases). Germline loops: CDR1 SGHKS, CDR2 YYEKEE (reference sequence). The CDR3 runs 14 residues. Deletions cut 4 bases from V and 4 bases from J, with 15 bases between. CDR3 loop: CASSTWTEQYEQYF. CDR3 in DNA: TGTGCCAGCAGCACATGGACAGAGCAGTACGAGCAGTACTTC.

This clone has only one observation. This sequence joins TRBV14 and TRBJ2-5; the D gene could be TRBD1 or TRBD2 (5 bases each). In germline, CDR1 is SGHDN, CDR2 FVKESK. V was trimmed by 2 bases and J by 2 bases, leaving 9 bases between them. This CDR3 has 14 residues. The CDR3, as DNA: TGTGCCAGCAGCCAACCGGGGCAGCAAGAGACCCAGTACTTC. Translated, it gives CASSQPGQQETQYF.

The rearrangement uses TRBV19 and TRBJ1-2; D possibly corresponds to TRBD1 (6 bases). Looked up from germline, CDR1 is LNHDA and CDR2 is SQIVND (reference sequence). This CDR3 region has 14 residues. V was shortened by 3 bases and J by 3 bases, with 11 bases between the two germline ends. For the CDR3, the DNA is TGTGCCAGTAGTATTGGGGGCGCTGACTATGGCTACACCTTC. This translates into CASSIGGADYGYTF.

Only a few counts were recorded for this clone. The chain's CDR3 is CASSSQTSGGYGYTF. DNA of the CDR3: TGTGCCAGCAGCTCCCAGACGTCGGGTGGCTATGGCTACACCTTC. The rearrangement joins TRBV11-2 to TRBJ1-2; D gene uncertain. The germline V and J ends were trimmed by 4 bases and 4 bases, with 16 bases remaining between them. CDR1 and CDR2 from the germline V gene are SGHAT and FQNNGV. The CDR3 spans 15 residues.

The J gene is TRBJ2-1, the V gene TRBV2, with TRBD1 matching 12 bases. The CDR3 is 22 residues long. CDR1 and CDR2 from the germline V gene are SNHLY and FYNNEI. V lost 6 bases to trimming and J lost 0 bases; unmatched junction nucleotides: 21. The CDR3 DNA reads TGTGCCAGCAGACCCCGGGACAGGGGGCCGGCTAGCGGGATTCGCTCCTACAATGAGCAGTTCTTC. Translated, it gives CASRPRDRGPASGIRSYNEQFF.

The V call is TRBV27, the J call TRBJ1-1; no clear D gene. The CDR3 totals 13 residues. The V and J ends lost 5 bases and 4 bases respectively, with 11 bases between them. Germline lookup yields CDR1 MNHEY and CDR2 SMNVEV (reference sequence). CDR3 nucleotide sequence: TGTGCCAGCAGTCCTCCGCGGGGCACTGAAGCTTTCTTT. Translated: CASSPPRGTEAFF.

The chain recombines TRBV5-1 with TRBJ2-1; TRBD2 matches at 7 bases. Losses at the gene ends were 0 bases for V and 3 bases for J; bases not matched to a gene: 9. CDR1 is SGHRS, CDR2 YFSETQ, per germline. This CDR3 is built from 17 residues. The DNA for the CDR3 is TGCGCCAGCAGCTTGGCCGTTTCGGGAGGAAACTACAATGAGCAGTTCTTC. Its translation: CASSLAVSGGNYNEQFF.

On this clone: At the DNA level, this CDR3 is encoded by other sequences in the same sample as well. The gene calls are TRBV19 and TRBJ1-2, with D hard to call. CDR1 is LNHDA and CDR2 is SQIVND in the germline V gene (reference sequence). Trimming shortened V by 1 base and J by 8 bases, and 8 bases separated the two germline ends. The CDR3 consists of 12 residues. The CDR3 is CASSIGGDGYTF. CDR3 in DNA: TGTGCCAGTAGTATAGGAGGAGACGGCTACACCTTC.

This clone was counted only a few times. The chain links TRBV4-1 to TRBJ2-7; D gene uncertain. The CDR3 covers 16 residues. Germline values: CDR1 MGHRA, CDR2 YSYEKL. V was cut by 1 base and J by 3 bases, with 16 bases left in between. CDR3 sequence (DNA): TGCGCCAGCAGCCAAGGGGCGGATAGTCAAGGCTACGAGCAGTACTTC. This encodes CASSQGADSQGYEQYF.

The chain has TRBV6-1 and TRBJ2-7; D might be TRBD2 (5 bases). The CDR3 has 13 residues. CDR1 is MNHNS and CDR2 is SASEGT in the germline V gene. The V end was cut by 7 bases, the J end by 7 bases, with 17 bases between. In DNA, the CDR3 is TGTGCCAGCATACCAGGCCCCCCGGGAGAGCAGTACTTC. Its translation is CASIPGPPGEQYF.

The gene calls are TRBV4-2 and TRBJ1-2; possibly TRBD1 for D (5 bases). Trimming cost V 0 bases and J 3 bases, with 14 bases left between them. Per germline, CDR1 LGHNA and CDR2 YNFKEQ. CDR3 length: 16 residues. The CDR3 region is CASSQDRREGDYGYTF. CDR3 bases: TGTGCCAGCAGCCAAGATAGAAGGGAAGGGGACTATGGCTACACCTTC.

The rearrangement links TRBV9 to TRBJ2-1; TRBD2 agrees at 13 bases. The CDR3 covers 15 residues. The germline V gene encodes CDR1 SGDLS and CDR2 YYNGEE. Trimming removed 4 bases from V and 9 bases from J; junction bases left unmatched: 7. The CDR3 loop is CASSTLGLAGAEQFF. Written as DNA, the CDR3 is TGTGCCAGCAGCACCCTCGGACTAGCGGGAGCTGAGCAGTTCTTC. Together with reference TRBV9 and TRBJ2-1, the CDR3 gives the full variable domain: DSGVTQTPKHLITATGQRVTLRCSPRSGDLSVYWYQQSLDQGLQFLIQYYNGEERAKGNILERFSAQQFPDLHSELNLSSLELGDSALYFCASSTLGLAGAEQFFGPGTRLTVL.

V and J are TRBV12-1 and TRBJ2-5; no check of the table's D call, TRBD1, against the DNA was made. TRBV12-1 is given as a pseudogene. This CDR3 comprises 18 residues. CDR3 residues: CASSPTVLTNPLRETQYF. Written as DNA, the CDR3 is TGTGCCAGCAGCCCCACTGTCCTGACAAACCCTTTAAGGGAGACCCAGTACTTC.